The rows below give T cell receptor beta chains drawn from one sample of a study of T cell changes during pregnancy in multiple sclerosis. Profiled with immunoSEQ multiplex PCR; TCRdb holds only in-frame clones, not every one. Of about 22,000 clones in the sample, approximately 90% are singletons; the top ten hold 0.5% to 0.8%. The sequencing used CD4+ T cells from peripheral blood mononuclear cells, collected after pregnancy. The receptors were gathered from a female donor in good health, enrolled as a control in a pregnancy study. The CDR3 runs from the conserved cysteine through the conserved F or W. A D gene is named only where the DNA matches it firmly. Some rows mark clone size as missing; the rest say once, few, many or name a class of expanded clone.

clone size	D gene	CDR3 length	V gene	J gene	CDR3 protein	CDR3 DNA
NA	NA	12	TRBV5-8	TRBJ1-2	CASGRDYYGYTF	TGTGCCAGCGGCAGGGACTACTATGGCTACACCTTC
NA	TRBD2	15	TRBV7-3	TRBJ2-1	CASSPKAGGRYEQFF	TGTGCCAGCAGCCCAAAGGCGGGGGGGCGTTATGAGCAGTTCTTC
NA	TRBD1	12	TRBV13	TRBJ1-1	CASSYRDRLIFF	TGTGCCAGCAGCTACCGGGACAGATTGATTTTCTTT
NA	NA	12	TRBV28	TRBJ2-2	CASSLSPGELFF	TGTGCCAGCAGTTTAAGCCCCGGGGAGCTGTTTTTT
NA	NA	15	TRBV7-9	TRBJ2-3	CASSPGTYRSATQYF	TGTGCCAGCAGTCCCGGGACTTACCGATCGGCTACGCAGTATTTT
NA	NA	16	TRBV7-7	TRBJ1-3	CASSPGGGLAGNTIYF	TGTGCTAGCAGCCCTGGGGGGGGGCTAGCCGGAAACACCATATATTTT
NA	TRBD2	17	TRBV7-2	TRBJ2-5	CASSLRYLAGNQETQYF	TGTGCCAGCAGCTTACGTTATCTAGCGGGAAACCAAGAGACCCAGTACTTC
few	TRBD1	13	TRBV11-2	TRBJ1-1	CASSLTGATEAFF	TGTGCCAGCAGCCTGACAGGGGCGACTGAAGCTTTCTTT
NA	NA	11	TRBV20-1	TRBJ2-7	CSLALSYEQYF	TGCAGTTTAGCGCTCTCCTACGAGCAGTACTTC
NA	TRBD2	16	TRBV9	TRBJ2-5	CASSVAASSGQETQYF	TGTGCCAGCAGCGTAGCGGCGTCTAGCGGACAAGAGACCCAGTACTTC
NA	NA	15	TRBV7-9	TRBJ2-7	CASSPGSRGNYEQYF	TGTGCCAGCAGCCCCGGGTCGAGGGGGAACTACGAGCAGTACTTC
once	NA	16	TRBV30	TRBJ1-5	CAWSPYMRELGQPQHF	TGTGCCTGGAGTCCCTATATGAGGGAGTTGGGTCAGCCCCAGCATTTT
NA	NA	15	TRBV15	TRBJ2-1	CATSRVREAYNEQFF	TGTGCCACCAGCAGAGTCAGGGAGGCCTACAATGAGCAGTTCTTC
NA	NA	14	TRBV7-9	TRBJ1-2	CASSLAGATGGYTF	TGTGCCAGCAGCTTAGCAGGGGCCACGGGTGGCTACACCTTC
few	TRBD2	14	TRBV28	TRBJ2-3	CASATSGRPDTQYF	TGTGCCAGCGCCACTAGCGGGAGGCCAGATACGCAGTATTTT
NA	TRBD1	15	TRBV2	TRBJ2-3	CASRDTGASTDTQYF	TGTGCCAGCAGGGATACAGGGGCCAGCACAGATACGCAGTATTTT
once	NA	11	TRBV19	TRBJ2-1	CASRTGIEQFF	TGTGCCAGTAGAACAGGGATTGAGCAGTTCTTC
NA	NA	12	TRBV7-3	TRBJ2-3	CASSPTGSPQYF	TGTGCCAGCAGCCCTACAGGGAGCCCGCAGTATTTT
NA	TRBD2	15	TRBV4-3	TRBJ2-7	CASSQRLAESYEQYF	TGCGCCAGCAGCCAACGACTAGCGGAGTCCTACGAGCAGTACTTC
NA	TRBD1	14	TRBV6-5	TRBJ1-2	CASKVTGGVFGYTF	TGTGCCAGCAAGGTGACAGGGGGCGTTTTTGGCTACACCTTC
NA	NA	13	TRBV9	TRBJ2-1	CASSIGVSGEQFF	TGTGCCAGCAGCATAGGTGTGTCGGGTGAGCAGTTCTTC
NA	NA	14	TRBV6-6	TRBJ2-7	CASREPGSLYEQYF	TGTGCCAGCAGAGAACCGGGGTCTTTATACGAGCAGTACTTC
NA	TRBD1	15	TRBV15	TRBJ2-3	CATSMGTVEVDTQYF	TGTGCCACCAGCATGGGGACAGTCGAGGTAGATACGCAGTATTTT
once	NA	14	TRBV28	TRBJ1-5	CASKTGQYNQPQHF	TGTGCCAGCAAAACTGGACAGTACAATCAGCCCCAGCATTTT
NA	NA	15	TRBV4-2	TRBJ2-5	CASSLDSTNQETQYF	TGTGCCAGCAGCCTAGATAGCACAAACCAAGAGACCCAGTACTTC
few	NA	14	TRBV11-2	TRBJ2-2	CASSLVVFTGELFF	TGTGCCAGCAGCTTAGTAGTTTTCACCGGGGAGCTGTTTTTT
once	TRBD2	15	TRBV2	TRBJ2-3	CASSGAGGPTDTQYF	TGTGCCAGCAGCGGGGCGGGGGGGCCCACAGATACGCAGTATTTT
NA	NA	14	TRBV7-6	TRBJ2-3	CASSLGVSTDTQYF	TGTGCCAGCAGCTTAGGCGTTAGCACAGATACGCAGTATTTT
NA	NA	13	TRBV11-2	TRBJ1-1	CASSLTGSPEAFF	TGTGCCAGCAGCTTGACGGGGAGCCCTGAAGCTTTCTTT
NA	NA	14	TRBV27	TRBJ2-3	CASRDSLATDTQYF	TGTGCCAGTCGGGACTCACTCGCCACAGATACGCAGTATTTT
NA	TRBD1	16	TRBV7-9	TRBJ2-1	CASSLRRDRGDNEQFF	TGTGCCAGCAGCTTACGCCGGGACAGGGGCGACAATGAGCAGTTCTTC